These 8 T cell receptor beta chains share one sample of origin, sequenced in a study of neurological immune-mediated disorders. Time point specified: technical triplicate 2. TCRdb ran MiXCR on the 5' RACE reads and lists one entry per CDR3 protein. Altogether fewer than 40,000 distinct CDR3 sequences are present, about an eighth being singletons, with the ten largest covering roughly 5.6%. Sequenced material: CD4+ T cells from blood. All receptors come from a female donor with HTLV-1-associated myelopathy (HAM/TSP).

This clonotype was picked up many times. The chain combines TRBV24-1 with TRBJ2-1, with D perhaps TRBD2 (5 bases). V lost 4 bases to trimming and J lost 2 bases, with 20 bases between them. This CDR3 has 18 amino acids. Germline V gene lookup returns CDR1 KGHDR and CDR2 SFDVKD. The DNA for the CDR3 is TGTGCCACCAGTGACAACACTTTGGGGAGCGGAGCCTACAATGAGCAGTTCTTC. It is translated as CATSDNTLGSGAYNEQFF.

This clonotype was detected ten times or more. The chain recombines TRBV18 with TRBJ1-1; 7 nucleotides agree with TRBD1. The CDR3 covers 15 residues. Germline CDR1 KGHSH, CDR2 LQKENI. With V trimmed by 2 bases and J by 0 bases, 3 bases remained unmatched. The CDR3 here is CASSPTGVMNTEAFF. The DNA of the CDR3 is TGTGCCAGCTCACCAACAGGGGTTATGAACACTGAAGCTTTCTTT.

This clonotype was observed at least ten times. The chain has TRBV5-1 and TRBJ2-7; D is possibly TRBD2 (6 bases). The ends were cut back, 2 bases at V and 2 bases at J, with 14 bases in the middle. The CDR3 is made up of 15 amino acids. Per germline, CDR1 SGHRS and CDR2 YFSETQ. The CDR3 DNA follows: TGCGCCAGCAGCTTTGGGAGGACACGTCCCTACGAGCAGTACTTC. Amino acids: CASSFGRTRPYEQYF.

Ten or more counts support this clonotype. The rearrangement joins TRBV5-1 to TRBJ2-2; a weak D match, TRBD1 (6 bases). The CDR3 totals 13 residues. The germline gives CDR1 SGHRS, CDR2 YFSETQ. Trimming left V 4 bases short and J 3 bases short, with 7 bases between. DNA for the CDR3: TGCGCCAGCAGCAGGACAGACACCGGGGAGCTGTTTTTT. Residues: CASSRTDTGELFF.

This clonotype was observed many times. The V gene is TRBV29-1, the J gene TRBJ2-2, with 11 bases lining up with TRBD2. The CDR3 is made up of 16 amino acids. Trimming took 7 bases from V and 4 from J; bases not matched to a gene: 11. CDR1 SQVTM and CDR2 ANQGSEA come from the germline V gene. The CDR3 region is CSARELAGVGTGELFF. Written as DNA, the CDR3 is TGCAGCGCCAGAGAACTAGCGGGAGTTGGCACCGGGGAGCTGTTTTTT.

This clonotype was detected many times. The chain combines TRBV20-1 with TRBJ2-1; D is undetermined. Trimming shortened V by 0 bases and J by 5 bases, and 14 bases separated the two germline ends. The CDR3 length is 15 residues. CDR1 DFQATT and CDR2 SNEGSKA come from the germline V gene (reference sequence). CDR3 sequence: CSARDLAKSDNEQFF. CDR3 bases: TGCAGTGCTAGAGATTTAGCCAAATCCGACAATGAGCAGTTCTTC.

This clonotype has at least ten counts. This sequence joins TRBV7-2 and TRBJ2-2; 10 bases map to TRBD2. CDR1 SGHTA and CDR2 FQGNSA come from the germline V gene. The CDR3 spans 17 residues. The junction had 8 bases not matched to a gene; V was cut back by 5 bases and J by 2 bases. The CDR3 DNA reads TGTGCCAGCAGCCCTACTAGCGGGATCTGCAACACCGGGGAGCTGTTTTTT. As protein: CASSPTSGICNTGELFF.

This clonotype was seen at least ten times. The V call is TRBV7-3, the J call TRBJ2-3, with TRBD2 matching over 8 bases. Germline CDR1 and CDR2: SGHTA and FQGTGA. The CDR3 spans 17 residues. V trimming: 0 bases; J trimming: 2 bases; junction bases outside the gene matches: 7. Here the CDR3 reads CASSLTGAGGHTDTQYF. CDR3 DNA: TGTGCCAGCAGCTTAACCGGCGCGGGGGGCCACACAGATACGCAGTATTTT.